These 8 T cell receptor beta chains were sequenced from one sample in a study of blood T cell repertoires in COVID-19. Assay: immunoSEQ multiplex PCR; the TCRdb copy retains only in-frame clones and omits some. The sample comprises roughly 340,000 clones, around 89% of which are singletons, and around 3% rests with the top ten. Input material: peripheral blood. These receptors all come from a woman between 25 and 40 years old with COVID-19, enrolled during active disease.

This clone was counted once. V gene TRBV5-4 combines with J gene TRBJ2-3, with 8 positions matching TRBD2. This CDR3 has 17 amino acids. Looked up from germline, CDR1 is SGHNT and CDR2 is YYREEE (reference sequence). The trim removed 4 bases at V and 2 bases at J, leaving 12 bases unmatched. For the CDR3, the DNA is TGTGCCAGCAGCCCTGGGGGGACTAGAGTACCCACAGATACGCAGTATTTT. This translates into CASSPGGTRVPTDTQYF.

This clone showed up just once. The chain's CDR3 is CASSLGSSGGAFIDTQYF. CDR3 coding DNA: TGTGCCAGCAGCTTAGGTTCTAGCGGGGGGGCTTTTATAGATACGCAGTATTTT. The J gene is TRBJ2-3, the V gene TRBV7-2; 12 bases align to TRBD2. The V segment lost 1 base and the J segment 5 bases; nucleotides outside the gene matches: 10. Germline V lookup: CDR1 SGHTA, CDR2 FQGNSA. CDR3 length equals 18 residues.

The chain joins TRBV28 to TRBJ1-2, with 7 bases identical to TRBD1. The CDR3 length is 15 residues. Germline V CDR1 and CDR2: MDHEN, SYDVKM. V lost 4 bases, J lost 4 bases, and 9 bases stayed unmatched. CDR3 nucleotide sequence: TGTGCCAGCAGTTGGGAAACAGGGGTGGTCTATGGCTACACCTTC. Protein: CASSWETGVVYGYTF.

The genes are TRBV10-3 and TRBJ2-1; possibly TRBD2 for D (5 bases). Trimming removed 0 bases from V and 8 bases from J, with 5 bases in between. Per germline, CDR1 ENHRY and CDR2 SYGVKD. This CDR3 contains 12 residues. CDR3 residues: CAISESEDEQFF. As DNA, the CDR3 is TGTGCCATCAGTGAGTCGGAGGATGAGCAGTTCTTC.

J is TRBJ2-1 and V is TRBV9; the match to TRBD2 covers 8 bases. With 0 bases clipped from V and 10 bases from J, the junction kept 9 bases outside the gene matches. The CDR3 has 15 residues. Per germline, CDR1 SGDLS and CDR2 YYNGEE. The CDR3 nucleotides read TGTGCCAGCAGCGTAGGGGGGACTAGAGTGGTCGAGCAGTTCTTC. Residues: CASSVGGTRVVEQFF. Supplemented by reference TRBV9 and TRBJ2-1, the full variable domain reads DSGVTQTPKHLITATGQRVTLRCSPRSGDLSVYWYQQSLDQGLQFLIQYYNGEERAKGNILERFSAQQFPDLHSELNLSSLELGDSALYFCASSVGGTRVVEQFFGPGTRLTVL.

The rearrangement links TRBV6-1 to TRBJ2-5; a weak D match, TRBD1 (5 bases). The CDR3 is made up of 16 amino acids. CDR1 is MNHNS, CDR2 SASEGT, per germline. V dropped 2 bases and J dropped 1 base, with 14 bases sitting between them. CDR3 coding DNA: TGTGCCAGCAGTGAATGGGGCAGGGCAGGCCAAGAGACCCAGTACTTC. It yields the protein CASSEWGRAGQETQYF.

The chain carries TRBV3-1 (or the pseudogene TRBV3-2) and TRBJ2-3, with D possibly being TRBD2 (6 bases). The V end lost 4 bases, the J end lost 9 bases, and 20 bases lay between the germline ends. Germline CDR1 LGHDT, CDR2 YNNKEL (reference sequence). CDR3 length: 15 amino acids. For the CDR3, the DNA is TGTGCCAGCAGCCCCGGCGGTAGCGGAACGGCCACGCAGTATTTT. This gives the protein CASSPGGSGTATQYF.

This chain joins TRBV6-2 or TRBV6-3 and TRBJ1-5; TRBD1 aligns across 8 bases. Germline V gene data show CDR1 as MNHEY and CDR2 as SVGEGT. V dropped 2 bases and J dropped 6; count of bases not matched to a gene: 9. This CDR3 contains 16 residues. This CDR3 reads CASSYSDRGWGQPQHF. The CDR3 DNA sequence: TGTGCCAGCAGTTACAGCGACAGGGGTTGGGGTCAGCCCCAGCATTTT.